A single T cell receptor beta chain is shown here with its context. Per the original data handling: Scientists estimated how many nucleated cells there were by amplifying reference gene primers. Sequencing was performed with immunoSEQ multiplex PCR; in TCRdb, only in-frame clones are kept and a portion is missing. That table gives V, J and clone size, and the DNA gave D and trimming. The sample includes approximately 150,000 clones, 75% to 85% seen only once; the top ten take around 8.1%. This entry belongs to a study of blood T cell repertoires in COVID-19. Overall study context: The study drew acute and convalescent COVID-19 samples from the United States, Italy and Spain. T cells, B-cell-depleted T cells, or PBMCs supplied cDNA or gDNA.

The CDR3 extends over 14 amino acids. Between the trimmed V and J ends, which lost 6 bases and 4 bases, there was a span of 13 bases. Germline V lookup: CDR1 MNHEY, CDR2 SVGEGT. Seattle cases were enrolled at active infection and followed longitudinally. The source material was peripheral blood. The sequence was obtained from a woman between 55 and 75 years old with COVID-19, enrolled during active disease. The chain recombines TRBV6-2 or TRBV6-3 with TRBJ1-5, with unresolved D. DNA for the CDR3: TGTGCCAGCAGCTTACCGGTTTTAAATCAGCCCCAGCATTTT. This translates into CASSLPVLNQPQHF.